This T cell receptor (beta chain) was captured in a study of T cells in Graves' hyperthyroidism and ophthalmopathy. This clonotype was found a few times. CDR3 size: 15 residues. The V gene's germline CDR1 is MGHDK and CDR2 SYGVNS. V was clipped by 1 base and J by 3 bases, with 12 bases between them. Exclusion followed for patients with uncontrolled infection, other autoimmune disease, pregnancy or lactation. Clinical symptoms, serum thyroxine, TRAb, thyroid ultrasound and orbital computed tomography informed diagnoses. RNA transcripts gave rise to amplified TCR beta CDR3 regions. Researchers ran a first-round RT-PCR on the TCR CDR3 using the HTBI primer set. One entry per CDR3 protein results from TCRdb running MiXCR on the multiplex PCR reads. Of about 380,000 distinct CDR3 sequences listed, approximately 18% were seen once; the top ten hold about 38%.

This sequence joins TRBV25-1 and TRBJ1-1; possible D gene TRBD1, 6 bases. This receptor was obtained from a young man with Graves' ophthalmopathy. What was sequenced was blood. The CDR3, as DNA: TGTGCCAGCAGTGAATCGGAAGGGGGGGACACTGAAGCTTTCTTT. It is translated as CASSESEGGDTEAFF.